This passage covers 2 T cell receptor beta chains from one sample sequenced in a study of T cell responses to AZD1222 COVID-19 vaccine. The method was immunoSEQ multiplex PCR; TCRdb's version includes in-frame clones alone and lacks a portion of them. Among about 88,000 clones listed, 70% to 90% were seen once. This material consisted of peripheral blood, taken on day 0 of AZD1222 vaccination. The receptor set was obtained from an adult in good health.

The genes are TRBV6-6 and TRBJ1-3; D gene unclear. Germline lookup yields CDR1 MNHNY and CDR2 SVGAGI (reference sequence). Between the trimmed V and J ends, which lost 6 bases and 7 bases, there was a span of 7 bases. The CDR3 loop spans 11 amino acids. The CDR3 region has the DNA TGTGCCAGCAGCCGTGGGAACACCATATATTTT. It codes for CASSRGNTIYF.

A word on this clone: An end of the junction does not agree with germline; a read error may underlie this. The chain couples TRBV5-4 to TRBJ1-2; D gene ambiguous. Germline V CDR1 and CDR2: SGHNT, YYREEE (reference sequence). This CDR3 comprises 13 residues. CDR3 loop: CASSFGFRDGERF. In DNA, the CDR3 is TGTGCCAGCAGCTTTGGGTTCCGAGACGGCGAGCGCTTC.